Each of the 9 T cell receptor beta chains below was sequenced from the same sample in a study of blood T cells in healthy people across ages. Primers used in a second PCR of roughly 7 to 11 cycles were a sample-barcoded 5' primer and a J-beta primer mix. TCRdb redid the calling of the 5' RACE reads with MiXCR, one entry per CDR3 protein. The profile covers over 1,200,000 distinct CDR3 sequences, with roughly 60% appearing a single time and over 5.5% taken by the ten largest. Sequenced: blood. The receptors shown here come from a man aged 18 to 30 in good health.

This clonotype was detected only a few times. This chain uses TRBV6-5 with TRBJ1-2; perhaps TRBD1 as D (6 bases). V lost 7 bases and J lost 9, with 15 bases in between. Germline assignment: CDR1 MNHEY and CDR2 SVGAGI. This CDR3 contains 12 residues. CDR3 sequence reads: CASTRGGGSYTF. The CDR3 DNA reads as TGTGCCAGCACCCGAGGGGGTGGGAGCTACACCTTC.

J is TRBJ1-2 and V is TRBV4-1, with TRBD1 matching 11 bases. This CDR3 is built from 15 residues. Germline lookup yields CDR1 MGHRA and CDR2 YSYEKL. The V and J ends lost 0 bases and 7 bases, in that order; junction bases with no gene match: 4. The CDR3 nucleotides are TGCGCCAGCAGCCAAGATGGGACAGGGGGATCTGGCTACACCTTC. This translates into CASSQDGTGGSGYTF.

In nucleotides, the CDR3 is TGTGCCAGCAGCCCCCTATCCGGAACAAACTATGGCTACACCTTC. Protein sequence: CASSPLSGTNYGYTF. The chain is built from TRBV7-6 and TRBJ1-2; D is undetermined. CDR3 size: 15 residues. Germline V CDR1 and CDR2: SGHVS, FNYEAQ. Trimming took off 5 bases at V and 2 bases at J, with 15 bases between the two ends. Full variable domain (remainder filled in from reference TRBV7-6 and TRBJ1-2): GAGVSQSPRYKVTKRGQDVALRCDPISGHVSLYWYRQALGQGPEFLTYFNYEAQQDKSGLPNDRFSAERPEGSISTLTIQRTEQRDSAMYRCASSPLSGTNYGYTFGSGTRLTVV.

The chain employs TRBV5-1 and TRBJ2-7; 14 bases agree with TRBD2. There are 17 residues in the CDR3. Germline V CDR1 and CDR2: SGHRS, YFSETQ. With V trimmed by 3 bases and J by 1 base, 6 bases remained unmatched. In nucleotides, the CDR3 is TGCGCCAGCAGCTCGGGACTAGCGGGAGTAGGGTCCTACGAGCAGTACTTC. It encodes CASSSGLAGVGSYEQYF.

The chain recombines TRBV21-1 with TRBJ1-2; the D call of TRBD1 is as the table states it, not checked on the DNA. TRBV21-1 is designated a pseudogene. The CDR3 has 14 amino acids. As DNA, the CDR3 is TGTGCCAGCAACCTACAGGGGGCTAAGGGTGGCTACACCTTC. Its translation: CASNLQGAKGGYTF.

The V and J genes are TRBV25-1 and TRBJ2-1; TRBD1 is a possible D gene (6 bases). V gave up 9 bases and J gave up 5 bases, with 14 bases separating them. Germline-derived CDR1 and CDR2 are MGHDK and SYGVNS. This CDR3 is built from 13 residues. CDR3 amino acids: CASCGTPNNEQFF. The CDR3 bases are TGTGCCAGTTGTGGGACACCCAACAATGAGCAGTTCTTC.

The rearrangement uses TRBV7-2 and TRBJ2-1; D might be TRBD1 or TRBD2, each matching 5 bases. The ends were cut back, 2 bases at V and 0 bases at J, with 20 bases in the middle. Germline V gene sequence: CDR1 SGHTA, CDR2 FQGNSA. This CDR3 has 19 residues. The DNA of the CDR3 is TGTGCCAGCAGCTTACGGGGCGAAAACATCTATAGCTCCTACAATGAGCAGTTCTTC. Its protein is CASSLRGENIYSSYNEQFF.

The sample holds many counts of this clonotype. The chain has TRBV28 and TRBJ2-7, with D unclear. From germline, CDR1 is MDHEN and CDR2 SYDVKM. The germline V and J ends were trimmed by 3 bases and 4 bases, with 7 bases remaining between them. This CDR3 has 12 residues. CDR3 nucleotides: TGTGCCAGCAGTTTTATTCAATACGAGCAGTACTTC. Protein sequence: CASSFIQYEQYF.

V is TRBV20-1 and J is TRBJ1-6, with 9 positions matching TRBD1. The CDR3 covers 14 residues. With 7 bases clipped from V and 5 bases from J, the junction kept 6 bases outside the gene matches. Germline V gives CDR1 DFQATT, CDR2 SNEGSKA (reference sequence). The CDR3 region is CSVGQGTDNSPLHF. The CDR3 DNA is TGCAGTGTTGGACAGGGGACAGATAATTCACCCCTCCACTTT.